In this sample, the clone carrying this T cell receptor (beta chain) turned up once. This record belongs to a study of shared clonotypes between healthy human individuals. Method: immunoSEQ multiplex PCR; TCRdb's copy keeps in-frame clones and lacks some. The data show about 490,000 clones, approximately 80% seen once. Trimming stripped 6 bases from V and 4 bases from J, with 15 bases between. This CDR3 has 14 amino acids. Germline V gene data show CDR1 as MGHDK and CDR2 as SYGVNS. Sequenced: PBMCs. This chain uses TRBV25-1 with TRBJ1-2; D may be TRBD1 (6 bases). This clonotype was sampled from a woman aged 40 to 49 in good health. Some clones in this sample may be carry-over from other donors' samples. The CDR3 region has the DNA TGTGCCAGCAGAGGGGGGGGACATGTCTATGGCTACACCTTC. This sequence encodes CASRGGGHVYGYTF.